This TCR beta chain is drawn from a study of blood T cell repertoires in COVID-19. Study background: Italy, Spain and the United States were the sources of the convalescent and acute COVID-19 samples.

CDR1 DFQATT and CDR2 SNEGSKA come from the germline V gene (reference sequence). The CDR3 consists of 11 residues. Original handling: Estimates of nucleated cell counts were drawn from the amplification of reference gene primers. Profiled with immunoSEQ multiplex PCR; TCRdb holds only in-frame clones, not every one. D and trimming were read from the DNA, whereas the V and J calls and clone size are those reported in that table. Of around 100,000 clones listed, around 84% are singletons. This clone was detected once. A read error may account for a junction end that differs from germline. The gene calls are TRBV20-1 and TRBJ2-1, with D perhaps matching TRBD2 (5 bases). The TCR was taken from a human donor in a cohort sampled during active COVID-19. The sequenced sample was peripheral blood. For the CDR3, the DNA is TGCAGTACTAGATCGGGCAATGAGCAGTTCTTC. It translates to CSTRSGNEQFF.